A selection of T cell receptor beta chains follows, all from one sample in a study of blood T cells in healthy people across ages. Each CDR3 protein gets one entry after TCRdb re-called the 5' RACE reads with MiXCR. The repertoire includes roughly 1,100,000 distinct CDR3 sequences, roughly 24% of them detected once, and 0.65% to 0.95% sits in the top ten. These data were likewise used in another study, on T cells of mothers and their children.

Input material: blood. The receptor set was obtained from a girl aged 2 to 9 in good health. Each CDR3 is given with its conserved first and last residue. Fields, in order: CDR3 length, D gene, V gene, clone size, J gene, CDR3 protein, CDR3 DNA. D genes are given only for firm matches. A row's size may be missing; if present it is once, few, many or a size class.

16,NA,TRBV29-1,NA,TRBJ2-4,CSVVSWEREMGDIQYF,TGCAGCGTTGTCAGTTGGGAAAGGGAAATGGGGGACATTCAGTACTTC
18,TRBD1,TRBV12-3/TRBV12-4,few,TRBJ1-3,CASSFGYDRGGFGNTIYF,TGTGCCAGCAGTTTTGGGTACGACAGGGGAGGTTTTGGAAACACCATATATTTT
15,NA,TRBV25-1,NA,TRBJ1-4,CASSDLSGAGEKLFF,TGTGCCAGCAGTGACCTTTCGGGCGCCGGGGAAAAACTGTTTTTT
12,NA,TRBV10-2,few,TRBJ2-7,CASSGDLYEQYF,TGCGCCAGCAGTGGGGACCTTTACGAGCAGTACTTC
12,NA,TRBV12-3/TRBV12-4,NA,TRBJ1-1,CASRPGEGEAFF,TGTGCCAGCAGACCCGGGGAAGGGGAAGCTTTCTTT
16,TRBD2,TRBV4-3,few,TRBJ2-7,CASSPGAGLAVYEQYF,TGCGCCAGCAGCCCCGGGGCGGGACTAGCGGTCTACGAGCAGTACTTC
15,NA,TRBV15,NA,TRBJ1-4,CATSRDPKLTEKLFF,TGTGCCACCAGCAGAGATCCAAAACTGACTGAAAAACTGTTTTTT
17,TRBD2,TRBV20-1,NA,TRBJ2-7,CSARDLDSGRYSYEQYF,TGCAGTGCTAGAGACCTAGATAGCGGGAGGTACTCCTACGAGCAGTACTTC
13,NA,TRBV5-1,few,TRBJ2-7,CASSLGSGFEQYF,TGCGCCAGCAGCCTGGGGTCAGGGTTCGAGCAGTACTTC
16,NA,TRBV20-1,NA,TRBJ2-1,CSAKALGGASYNEQFF,TGCAGTGCTAAAGCCCTGGGGGGAGCAAGCTACAATGAGCAGTTCTTC
17,NA,TRBV13,once,TRBJ2-4,CASSLLGPQGGADIQYF,TGTGCCAGCAGCTTACTGGGTCCACAAGGGGGGGCGGACATTCAGTACTTC
14,NA,TRBV3-1,few,TRBJ2-5,CASSQVEGLETQYF,TGTGCCAGCAGCCAAGTTGAAGGGTTAGAGACCCAGTACTTC
10,NA,TRBV19,NA,TRBJ1-3,CASKENTIYF,TGTGCCAGTAAGGAGAACACCATATATTTT
12,NA,TRBV5-1,few,TRBJ2-1,CASSLELYEQFF,TGCGCCAGCAGCTTGGAGCTATACGAGCAGTTCTTC
13,TRBD2,TRBV20-1,few,TRBJ2-7,CSVRGRTSYEQYF,TGCAGTGTACGCGGGAGAACATCCTACGAGCAGTACTTC
13,NA,TRBV12-3/TRBV12-4,NA,TRBJ2-5,CASSDAAQETQYF,TGTGCCAGCAGTGATGCCGCCCAGGAGACCCAGTACTTC
16,NA,TRBV9,NA,TRBJ2-1,CASSVAVGISYNEQFF,TGTGCCAGCAGCGTAGCTGTGGGGATCTCCTACAATGAGCAGTTCTTC
16,NA,TRBV5-1,NA,TRBJ2-7,CASSLVGQGGSYEQYF,TGCGCCAGCAGCTTGGTTGGACAGGGAGGGTCCTACGAGCAGTACTTC
11,NA,TRBV20-1,NA,TRBJ2-3,CSALPSDTQYF,TGCAGTGCTCTTCCTTCAGATACGCAGTATTTT
13,TRBD2,TRBV27,NA,TRBJ2-1,CASSWTSENEQFF,TGTGCCAGCAGTTGGACTAGCGAGAATGAGCAGTTCTTC
16,TRBD2,TRBV6-5,NA,TRBJ2-5,CASSWVAGGGGETQYF,TGTGCCAGCAGTTGGGTAGCGGGAGGGGGGGGAGAGACCCAGTACTTC
18,TRBD1,TRBV2,once,TRBJ2-6,CASSGWTGGLSGANVLTF,TGTGCCAGCAGTGGATGGACAGGGGGGCTCTCTGGGGCCAACGTCCTGACTTTC
12,NA,TRBV6-1,NA,TRBJ1-5,CATSGPNQPQHF,TGTGCCACTTCAGGACCAAATCAGCCCCAGCATTTT
13,NA,TRBV20-1,few,TRBJ2-4,CSARRPTKNIQYF,TGCAGTGCTAGACGCCCGACCAAAAACATTCAGTACTTC
15,NA,TRBV20-1,few,TRBJ2-3,CSAPPESGSTDTQYF,TGCAGTGCCCCCCCCGAAAGCGGGAGCACAGATACGCAGTATTTT
17,NA,TRBV6-2/TRBV6-3,few,TRBJ2-5,CASSYILGDSSVETQYF,TGTGCCAGCAGTTACATCCTTGGGGACTCAAGTGTTGAGACCCAGTACTTC
15,TRBD1,TRBV6-5,few,TRBJ2-7,CASSFLGQGPYEQYF,TGTGCCAGCAGTTTCCTCGGACAGGGGCCGTACGAGCAGTACTTC
15,TRBD1,TRBV5-1,NA,TRBJ1-1,CASSLFPGQGAEAFF,TGCGCCAGCAGCTTGTTTCCGGGACAGGGAGCTGAAGCTTTCTTT
17,NA,TRBV6-1,few,TRBJ1-3,CASTKTSGASSGNTIYF,TGTGCCAGCACCAAAACGTCCGGGGCGAGCTCTGGAAACACCATATATTTT
14,NA,TRBV4-2,NA,TRBJ2-5,CASSHSGLIETQYF,TGTGCCAGCAGCCATTCAGGACTGATAGAGACCCAGTACTTC
17,NA,TRBV20-1,NA,TRBJ2-7,CSARDRINRAGRLEQYF,TGCAGTGCTAGAGATAGGATCAACCGCGCGGGGCGCCTCGAGCAGTACTTC